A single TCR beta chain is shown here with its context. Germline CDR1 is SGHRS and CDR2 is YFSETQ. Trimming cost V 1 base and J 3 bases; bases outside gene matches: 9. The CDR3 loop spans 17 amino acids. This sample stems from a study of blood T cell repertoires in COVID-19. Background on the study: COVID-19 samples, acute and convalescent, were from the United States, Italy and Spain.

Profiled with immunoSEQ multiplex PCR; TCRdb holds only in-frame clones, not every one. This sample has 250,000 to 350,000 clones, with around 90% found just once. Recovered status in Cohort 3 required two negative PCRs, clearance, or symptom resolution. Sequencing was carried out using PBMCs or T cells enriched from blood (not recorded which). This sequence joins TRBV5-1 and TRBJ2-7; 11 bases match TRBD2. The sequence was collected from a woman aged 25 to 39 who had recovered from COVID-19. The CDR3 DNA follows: TGCGCCAGCAGCTTGACTAGCGGGAGTGGAGGGTACTACGAGCAGTACTTC. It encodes CASSLTSGSGGYYEQYF. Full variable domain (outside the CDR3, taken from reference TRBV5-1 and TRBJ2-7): KAGVTQTPRYLIKTRGQQVTLSCSPISGHRSVSWYQQTPGQGLQFLFEYFSETQRNKGNFPGRFSGRQFSNSRSEMNVSTLELGDSALYLCASSLTSGSGGYYEQYFGPGTRLTVT.